This TCR beta chain was found in a study of shared clonotypes between healthy human individuals. General study findings and limits: Limitation of the genetic and exposure-history diversity represented came from the few donors.

This clone was recorded once. Its antigen is undetermined. Clones were read by immunoSEQ multiplex PCR, and TCRdb kept only the in-frame ones, dropping some. Seen here are approximately 340,000 clones, about 74% observed once, and the top ten hold about 9.3%. The CDR3 contains 14 residues. Germline trimming cut 2 bases from V and 3 bases from J; bases unmatched to any gene: 4. CDR1 and CDR2 (germline): MRHNA, SNTAGT. The receptor was derived from a young man in good health. Sequencing used memory CD4+ T cells sorted from blood. Documented subset: CD45RA-negative fraction. The V gene is TRBV6-4, the J gene TRBJ2-7; the match to TRBD2 covers 7 bases. The DNA for the CDR3 is TGTGCCAGCAGTGACCAATCGGGAGGCTACGAGCAGTACTTC. It yields the protein CASSDQSGGYEQYF.